These T cell receptor beta chains were read from a single sample in a study of PD-L1 blockade in urothelial cancer. Some clones are missing from TCRdb's copy, which holds only in-frame ones; the method was immunoSEQ multiplex PCR. The sample yields 45,000 to 55,000 clones, roughly 82% seen once. The source was PBMCs, collected around atezolizumab (anti-PD-L1) treatment. All receptors come from a man over 45 with urothelial cancer. Both conserved end residues are part of each CDR3. The order of the fields is clone size, J gene, CDR3 length, D gene, V gene, CDR3 protein, CDR3 DNA. A D gene is named only where the DNA matches it firmly. The size entry is marked missing in some rows and otherwise reads once, few, many or a size class.

once,TRBJ1-3,13,.,TRBV7-9,CARAGPSGNTIYF,TGTGCCAGGGCAGGGCCCTCTGGAAACACCATATATTTT
.,TRBJ1-2,15,TRBD1,TRBV5-1,CASRNLGTVNYGYTF,TGCGCCAGCAGGAACCTTGGGACAGTTAACTATGGCTACACCTTC
once,TRBJ2-5,15,TRBD2,TRBV5-1,CASIRSGTTQETQYF,TGCGCCAGCATTCGATCCGGGACTACGCAAGAGACCCAGTACTTC
few,TRBJ2-7,12,TRBD2,TRBV28,CASKRETYEQYF,TGTGCCAGCAAGCGGGAGACCTACGAGCAGTACTTC
.,TRBJ2-3,13,.,TRBV10-2,CASSEPLMDTQYF,TGCGCCAGCAGTGAGCCACTAATGGATACGCAGTATTTT
.,TRBJ2-1,13,TRBD2,TRBV28,CASSQRLAGEQFF,TGTGCCAGCAGTCAACGACTAGCGGGTGAGCAGTTCTTC
once,TRBJ2-3,18,.,TRBV28,CASRHPRGRQKSTDTQYF,TGTGCCAGCAGACATCCGCGGGGAAGACAAAAAAGCACAGATACGCAGTATTTT
.,TRBJ2-7,15,.,TRBV11-2,CASSLSSGLSYEQYF,TGTGCCAGCAGCTTATCCAGCGGTCTCTCCTACGAGCAGTACTTC
.,TRBJ2-3,15,TRBD1,TRBV9,CASSVVGTGTDTQYF,TGTGCCAGCAGCGTAGTGGGGACAGGCACAGATACGCAGTATTTT
.,TRBJ1-5,17,.,TRBV27,CASSITLTDISNQPQHF,TGTGCCAGCAGCATTACACTGACTGATATTAGCAATCAGCCCCAGCATTTT
.,TRBJ1-5,15,.,TRBV6-1,CASSGQGYSNQPQHF,TGTGCCAGCAGTGGGCAGGGTTATAGCAATCAGCCCCAGCATTTT
.,TRBJ2-1,12,TRBD1,TRBV28,CASSPRGQGLFF,TGTGCCAGCAGTCCCCGGGGACAGGGGCTGTTCTTC
few,TRBJ2-3,13,.,TRBV4-3,CASSQEPGNTQYF,TGCGCCAGCAGCCAAGAACCAGGAAATACGCAGTATTTT
.,TRBJ2-1,15,.,TRBV11-2,CASSQQVTTYNEQFF,TGTGCCAGCAGCCAGCAGGTCACCACCTACAATGAGCAGTTCTTC
.,TRBJ1-1,17,TRBD1,TRBV11-3,CASSAGGSTGANTEAFF,TGTGCCAGCAGCGCTGGAGGTAGTACAGGGGCAAACACTGAAGCTTTCTTT
.,TRBJ2-7,16,TRBD2,TRBV19,CASSIDAASGGYEQYF,TGTGCCAGTAGTATAGATGCCGCTAGCGGGGGCTACGAGCAGTACTTC
.,TRBJ2-3,17,TRBD2,TRBV4-2,CASSQGTSGQMGDTQYF,TGTGCCAGCAGCCAGGGGACTAGCGGGCAGATGGGAGATACGCAGTATTTT
.,TRBJ1-1,13,.,TRBV11-3,CASSLRGATEAFF,TGTGCCAGCAGCTTACGGGGAGCCACTGAAGCTTTCTTT
.,TRBJ2-7,14,TRBD1,TRBV19,CASGLTGGRNEQYF,TGTGCCAGTGGGCTCACAGGGGGTAGGAACGAGCAGTACTTC
once,TRBJ2-6,15,.,TRBV18,CASSLRVSGANVLTF,TGTGCCAGCTCACTACGGGTCTCTGGGGCCAACGTCCTGACTTTC
.,TRBJ2-5,16,.,TRBV6-5,CASSYSPPGSQETQYF,TGTGCCAGCAGTTACTCTCCTCCGGGGAGTCAAGAGACCCAGTACTTC
.,TRBJ2-7,13,.,TRBV28,CASSQGPSGEQYF,TGTGCCAGCAGTCAAGGGCCTTCGGGGGAGCAGTACTTC
.,TRBJ2-1,13,TRBD2,TRBV2,CASSGLGRGEQFF,TGTGCCAGCAGTGGGCTTGGGAGGGGTGAGCAGTTCTTC
.,TRBJ2-7,14,.,TRBV4-2,CASSQQGTTYEQYF,TGTGCCAGCAGCCAACAGGGGACTACCTACGAGCAGTACTTC
.,TRBJ2-7,11,.,TRBV2,CASRSSYEQYF,TGTGCCAGCAGGAGCTCCTACGAGCAGTACTTC
.,TRBJ2-2,14,TRBD2,TRBV5-1,CASSWTGGTGELFF,TGCGCCAGCAGCTGGACGGGGGGCACCGGGGAGCTGTTTTTT
.,TRBJ1-5,16,TRBD1,TRBV15,CATSRDPTGSNQPQHF,TGTGCCACCAGCAGAGACCCGACAGGGAGCAATCAGCCCCAGCATTTT
.,TRBJ2-7,13,TRBD1,TRBV5-8,CASSRTGTYEQYF,TGTGCCAGCAGCCGGACAGGGACCTACGAGCAGTACTTC
.,TRBJ2-7,13,.,TRBV10-3,CAINPDLSYEQYF,TGTGCCATCAACCCAGACTTATCCTACGAGCAGTACTTC
.,TRBJ2-7,16,TRBD2,TRBV6-6,CASSYSMGGRASEQYF,TGTGCCAGCAGTTACTCGATGGGCGGGAGGGCCTCCGAGCAGTACTTC
.,TRBJ2-7,15,TRBD1,TRBV7-9,CASSSQGGASYEQYF,TGTGCCAGCAGCTCACAGGGGGGCGCCTCCTACGAGCAGTACTTC
.,TRBJ2-3,16,.,TRBV10-3,CAIRDSQGRSTDTQYF,TGTGCCATCAGAGATTCACAGGGCCGGAGCACAGATACGCAGTATTTT
.,TRBJ2-1,13,TRBD1,TRBV30,CAWKKGAVNEQFF,TGTGCCTGGAAAAAGGGGGCCGTCAATGAGCAGTTCTTC
.,TRBJ2-7,14,TRBD2,TRBV6-5,CASSIGLAGDEQYF,TGTGCCAGCAGTATTGGACTAGCGGGAGACGAGCAGTACTTC
.,TRBJ1-5,14,.,TRBV27,CASRRGGNNQPQHF,TGTGCCAGCAGGCGAGGAGGAAACAATCAGCCCCAGCATTTT
.,TRBJ2-1,15,TRBD1,TRBV23-1,CASLRTGDRSNEQFF,TGCGCCAGCCTCCGCACAGGGGACAGATCCAATGAGCAGTTCTTC
.,TRBJ2-2,11,.,TRBV28,CASSKLRELFF,TGTGCCAGCAGCAAACTGCGGGAGCTGTTTTTT
.,TRBJ2-5,14,TRBD2,TRBV5-1,CASSSLAGAETQYF,TGCGCCAGCAGCTCCTTGGCGGGAGCGGAGACCCAGTACTTC
.,TRBJ2-7,13,.,TRBV7-2,CASSLPISYEQYF,TGTGCCAGCAGCTTACCCATCTCCTACGAGCAGTACTTC
.,TRBJ1-2,15,TRBD1,TRBV6-5,CASSYSGTANYGYTF,TGTGCCAGCAGTTACTCTGGGACAGCCAACTATGGCTACACCTTC
.,TRBJ2-7,13,TRBD2,TRBV30,CAWSGGGSYEQYF,TGTGCCTGGAGTGGGGGGGGATCCTACGAGCAGTACTTC
.,TRBJ2-1,17,.,TRBV4-3,CASSQESMRASYNEQFF,TGCGCCAGCAGCCAAGAATCGATGCGGGCCTCCTACAATGAGCAGTTCTTC
.,TRBJ2-3,12,.,TRBV27,CASSSRTDTQYF,TGTGCCAGCAGTTCTCGCACAGATACGCAGTATTTT
.,TRBJ2-3,14,.,TRBV27,CASSLSRGRDTQYF,TGTGCCAGCAGTTTATCGAGGGGGAGAGATACGCAGTATTTT
.,TRBJ2-7,16,TRBD2,TRBV29-1,CSVGHERLANPTEQYF,TGCAGCGTTGGACACGAAAGACTAGCTAACCCTACGGAGCAGTACTTC
.,TRBJ2-7,15,.,TRBV27,CASSKKQARSYEQYF,TGTGCCAGCAGTAAAAAACAGGCGCGATCCTACGAGCAGTACTTC
.,TRBJ2-5,15,TRBD1,TRBV6-6,CASSYPTGGGETQYF,TGTGCCAGCAGTTACCCGACAGGGGGCGGAGAGACCCAGTACTTC
few,TRBJ2-5,12,.,TRBV7-2,CASSPKSETQYF,TGTGCCAGCAGCCCTAAATCGGAGACCCAGTACTTC
.,TRBJ1-4,15,TRBD1,TRBV7-2,CASSPRTGQNEKLFF,TGTGCCAGCAGCCCAAGGACAGGACAGAATGAAAAACTGTTTTTT
once,TRBJ1-4,15,.,TRBV5-4,CASSPEQGGDEKLFF,TGTGCCAGCAGCCCCGAACAGGGTGGGGATGAAAAACTGTTTTTT
.,TRBJ1-2,13,TRBD1,TRBV6-5,CASSYRGREGYTF,TGTGCCAGCAGCTACAGGGGGCGAGAAGGCTACACCTTC
.,TRBJ2-4,15,.,TRBV4-1,CASSQPSAGKNIQYF,TGCGCCAGCAGCCAACCTAGCGCGGGCAAAAACATTCAGTACTTC
.,TRBJ1-5,13,.,TRBV19,CASKRDSLQPQHF,TGTGCCAGCAAACGGGACTCCTTGCAGCCCCAGCATTTT
.,TRBJ2-7,13,.,TRBV7-2,CASSNRAGREQYF,TGTGCCAGCAGCAATAGGGCAGGGAGGGAGCAGTACTTC
.,TRBJ1-1,13,TRBD1,TRBV11-2,CASSLARTGEAFF,TGTGCCAGCAGCTTAGCCCGGACAGGGGAAGCTTTCTTT
.,TRBJ2-7,14,.,TRBV19,CASSIEDMGYEQYF,TGTGCCAGTAGTATAGAGGACATGGGTTACGAGCAGTACTTC
.,TRBJ2-2,16,TRBD2,TRBV18,CASSPQTSGSTGELFF,TGTGCCAGCTCACCTCAGACTAGCGGGAGCACCGGGGAGCTGTTTTTT
.,TRBJ1-6,17,.,TRBV11-3,CASSLGQPSSYNSPLHF,TGTGCCAGCAGCTTAGGACAGCCGAGCTCCTATAATTCACCCCTCCACTTT
.,TRBJ2-3,15,.,TRBV18,CASSPSSGRTDTQYF,TGTGCCAGCTCACCTAGCAGCGGGCGAACAGATACGCAGTATTTT
few,TRBJ2-7,13,.,TRBV27,CASGPGDIYEQYF,TGTGCCAGCGGTCCAGGGGACATCTACGAGCAGTACTTC